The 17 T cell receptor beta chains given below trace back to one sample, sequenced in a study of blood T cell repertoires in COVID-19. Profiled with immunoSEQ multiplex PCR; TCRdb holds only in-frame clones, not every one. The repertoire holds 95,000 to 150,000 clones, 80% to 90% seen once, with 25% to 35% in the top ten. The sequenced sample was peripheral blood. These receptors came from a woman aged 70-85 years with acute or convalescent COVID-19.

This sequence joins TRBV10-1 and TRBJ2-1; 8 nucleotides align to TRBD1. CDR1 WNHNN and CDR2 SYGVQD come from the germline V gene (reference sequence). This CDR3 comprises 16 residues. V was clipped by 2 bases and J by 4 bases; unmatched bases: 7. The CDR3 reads CASSEAGTGGYNEQFF. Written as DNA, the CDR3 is TGCGCCAGCAGTGAGGCCGGGACAGGAGGTTACAATGAGCAGTTCTTC.

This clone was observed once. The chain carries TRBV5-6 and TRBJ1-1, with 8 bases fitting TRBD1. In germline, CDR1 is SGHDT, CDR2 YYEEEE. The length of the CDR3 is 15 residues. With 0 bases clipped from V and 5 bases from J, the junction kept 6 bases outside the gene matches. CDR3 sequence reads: CASSLGRGRGTEAFF. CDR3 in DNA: TGTGCCAGCAGCTTGGGCAGGGGGCGGGGGACTGAAGCTTTCTTT.

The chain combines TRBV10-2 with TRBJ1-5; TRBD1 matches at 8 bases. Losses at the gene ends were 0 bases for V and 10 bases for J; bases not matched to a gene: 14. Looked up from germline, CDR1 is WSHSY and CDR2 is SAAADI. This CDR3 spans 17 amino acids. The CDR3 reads CASSESSDRVAIAPQHF. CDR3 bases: TGCGCCAGCAGTGAGTCCTCGGACAGGGTGGCTATAGCCCCCCAGCATTTT.

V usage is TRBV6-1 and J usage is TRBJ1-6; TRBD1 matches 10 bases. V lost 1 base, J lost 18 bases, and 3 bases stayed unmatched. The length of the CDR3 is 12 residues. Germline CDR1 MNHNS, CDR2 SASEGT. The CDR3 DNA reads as TGTGCCAGCAGTGAAGGGGGGACAGGGGCCCACTTT. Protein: CASSEGGTGAHF.

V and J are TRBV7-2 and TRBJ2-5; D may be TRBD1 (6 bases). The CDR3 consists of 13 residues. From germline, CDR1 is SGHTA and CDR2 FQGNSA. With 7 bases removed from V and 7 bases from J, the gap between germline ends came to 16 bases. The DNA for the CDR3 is TGTGCCAGCACAGGGGTTCCGAAAGTGACCCAGTACTTC. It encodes CASTGVPKVTQYF.

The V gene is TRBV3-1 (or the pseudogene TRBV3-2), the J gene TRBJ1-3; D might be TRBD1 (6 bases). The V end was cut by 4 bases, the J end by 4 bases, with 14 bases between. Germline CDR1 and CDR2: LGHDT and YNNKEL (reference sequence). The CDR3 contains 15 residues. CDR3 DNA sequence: TGTGCCAGCAGCCCAATGTGGGGGACAGGAAACACCATATATTTT. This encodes CASSPMWGTGNTIYF.

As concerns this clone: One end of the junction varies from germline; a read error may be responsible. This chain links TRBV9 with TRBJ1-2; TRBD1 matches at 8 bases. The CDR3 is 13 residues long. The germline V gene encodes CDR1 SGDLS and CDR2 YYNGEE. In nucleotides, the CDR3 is TGTGCCAGCAGCTCCTCCGGGACAGGTGGTTACGCCTTC. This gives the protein CASSSSGTGGYAF.

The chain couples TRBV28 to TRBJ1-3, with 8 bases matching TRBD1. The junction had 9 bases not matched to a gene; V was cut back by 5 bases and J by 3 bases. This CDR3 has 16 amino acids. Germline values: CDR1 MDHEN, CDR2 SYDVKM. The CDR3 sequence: CASSQTGQGGGNTIYF. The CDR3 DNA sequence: TGTGCCAGCAGTCAAACTGGACAGGGAGGTGGAAACACCATATATTTT. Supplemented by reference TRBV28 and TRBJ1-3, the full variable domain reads DVKVTQSSRYLVKRTGEKVFLECVQDMDHENMFWYRQDPGLGLRLIYFSYDVKMKEKGDIPEGYSVSREKKERFSLILESASTNQTSMYLCASSQTGQGGGNTIYFGEGSWLTVV.

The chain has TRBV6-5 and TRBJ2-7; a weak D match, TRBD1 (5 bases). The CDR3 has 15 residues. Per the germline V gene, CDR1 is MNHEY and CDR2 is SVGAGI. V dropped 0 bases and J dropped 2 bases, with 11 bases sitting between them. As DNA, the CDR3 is TGTGCCAGCAGTTACTCGCAGGTAGGGGCCTACGAGCAGTACTTC. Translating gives CASSYSQVGAYEQYF.

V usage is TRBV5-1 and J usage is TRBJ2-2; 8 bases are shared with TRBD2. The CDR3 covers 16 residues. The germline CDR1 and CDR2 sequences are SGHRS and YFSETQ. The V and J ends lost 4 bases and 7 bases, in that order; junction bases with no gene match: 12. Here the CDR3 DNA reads TGCGCCAGCAGCGTCGGGGGGGGTCCCCGTGGCGGGGAGCTGTTTTTT. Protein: CASSVGGGPRGGELFF. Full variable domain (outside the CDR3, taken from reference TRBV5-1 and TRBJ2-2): KAGVTQTPRYLIKTRGQQVTLSCSPISGHRSVSWYQQTPGQGLQFLFEYFSETQRNKGNFPGRFSGRQFSNSRSEMNVSTLELGDSALYLCASSVGGGPRGGELFFGEGSRLTVL.

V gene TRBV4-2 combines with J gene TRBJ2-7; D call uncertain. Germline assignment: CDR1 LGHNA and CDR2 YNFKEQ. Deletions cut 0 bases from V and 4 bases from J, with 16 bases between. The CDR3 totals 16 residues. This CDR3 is CASSQDYPANLYEQYF. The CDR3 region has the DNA TGTGCCAGCAGCCAAGATTATCCAGCGAACCTTTACGAGCAGTACTTC.

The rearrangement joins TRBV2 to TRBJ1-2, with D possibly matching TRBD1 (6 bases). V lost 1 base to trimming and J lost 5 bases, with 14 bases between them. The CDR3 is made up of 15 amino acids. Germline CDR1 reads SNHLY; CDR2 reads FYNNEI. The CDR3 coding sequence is TGTGCCAGCAGTGAAGGGGCAGGGGCGGAGTATGGCTACACCTTC. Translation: CASSEGAGAEYGYTF.

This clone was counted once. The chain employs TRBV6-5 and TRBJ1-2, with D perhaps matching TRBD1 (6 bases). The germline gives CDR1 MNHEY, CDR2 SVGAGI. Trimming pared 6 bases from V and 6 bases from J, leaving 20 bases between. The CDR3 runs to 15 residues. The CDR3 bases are TGTGCCAGCAGCAGATCCGGGACAAGCGGGGATGGCTACACCTTC. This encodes CASSRSGTSGDGYTF.

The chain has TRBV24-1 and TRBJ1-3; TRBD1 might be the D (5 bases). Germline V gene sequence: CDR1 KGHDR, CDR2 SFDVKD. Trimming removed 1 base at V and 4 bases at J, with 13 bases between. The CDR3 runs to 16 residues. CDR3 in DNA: TGTGCCACCAGTGATTTCTCAGGGTTTGACGGAAACACCATATATTTT. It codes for CATSDFSGFDGNTIYF.

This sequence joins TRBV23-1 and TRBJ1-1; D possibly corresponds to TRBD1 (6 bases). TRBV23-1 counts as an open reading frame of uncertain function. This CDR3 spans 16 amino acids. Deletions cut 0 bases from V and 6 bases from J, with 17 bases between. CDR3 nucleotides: TGCGCCAGCAGTCAATCATGCTCGCCGGGACACTCTGAAGCTTTCTTT. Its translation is CASSQSCSPGHSEAFF.

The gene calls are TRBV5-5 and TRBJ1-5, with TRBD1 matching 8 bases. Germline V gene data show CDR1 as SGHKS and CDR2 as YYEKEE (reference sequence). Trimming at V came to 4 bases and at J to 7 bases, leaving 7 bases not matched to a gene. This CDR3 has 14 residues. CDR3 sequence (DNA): TGTGCCAGCAGCCCGAGGACAGGGTTGCAGCCCCAGCATTTT. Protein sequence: CASSPRTGLQPQHF.

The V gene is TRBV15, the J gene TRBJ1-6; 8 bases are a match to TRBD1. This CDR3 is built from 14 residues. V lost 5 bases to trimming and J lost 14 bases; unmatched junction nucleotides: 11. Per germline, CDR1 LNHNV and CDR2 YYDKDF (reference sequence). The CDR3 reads CATSGRTGHVTLHF. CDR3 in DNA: TGTGCCACCAGCGGACGGACAGGGCATGTGACCCTCCACTTT.